This T cell receptor beta chain is drawn from a study of OX40 agonist ivuxolimab in advanced cancers. Patients who had autoimmune disease history or got systemic immunosuppression were left out. Notes on the study in general: Among the least clonally expanded were partial responders at 0.1-3.0 mg/kg. Both CD4+ and CD8+ T cell populations in blood had undergone clonal expansion by week 6 at 0.1 to 3.0 mg/kg. CD8+ T cells averaged more expanded clones than CD4+.

The protocol was immunoSEQ multiplex PCR, while the TCRdb copy is restricted to in-frame clones and leaves out a portion. The sample has approximately 77,000 clones, approximately 80% seen once. As for this clone: As yet, its antigen is unknown.

This TCR came from an adult with an advanced solid tumor such as melanoma, head and neck, liver or kidney cancer. The specimen comprised CD4+ or CD8+ T cells sorted from blood, sampled in a trial of the OX40 agonist ivuxolimab.

CDR3 amino acids: CASSPSYHDLNTEAFF. Here the CDR3 DNA reads TGTGCCAGCAGTCCCTCCTACCACGACTTGAACACTGAAGCTTTCTTT. The V gene is TRBV28, the J gene TRBJ1-1; D gene ambiguous. Trimming stripped 5 bases from V and 0 bases from J, with 16 bases between. The length of the CDR3 is 16 residues. Per the germline V gene, CDR1 is MDHEN and CDR2 is SYDVKM.